This entry describes one T cell receptor (beta chain). The antigen remains undetermined. The germline V gene encodes CDR1 DFQATT and CDR2 SNEGSKA (reference sequence). This CDR3 has 13 residues. V was shortened by 4 bases and J by 2 bases, with 11 bases between the two germline ends. The data belong to a study of vaccination and CD4 T cells after COVID-19. Study-wide results and caveats: For convalescent patients, a median around 89% of reactive clones surfaced exclusively after vaccination.

Treatment of the sample: roughly ten-day PBMC culture with coronavirus spike peptide pools or control peptides (ViraFEST assay). ViraFEST used peptide pools to expand antigen-specific T cells and subsequently sequenced their TCRs. Cultured CD4+ T-cell DNA underwent Oncomine TCR Beta short-read sequencing. In this case, cultured CD4+ T cells provided the extracted genomic DNA. TCRdb redid the calling of the PCR reads with MiXCR, one entry per CDR3 protein. The sample shows under 20,000 distinct CDR3 sequences, approximately 33% of them seen only once. The chain is built from TRBV20-1 and TRBJ2-5; tentatively, D is TRBD2 (7 bases). The sample taken for sequencing was cultured CD4+ T cells from blood. The clonotype was recovered from a human donor with COVID-19. Here the CDR3 reads CSAMGGAQETQYF. CDR3 bases: TGCAGTGCTATGGGGGGGGCTCAAGAGACCCAGTACTTC.